These 3 T cell receptor beta chains share one sample of origin, sequenced in a study of blood T cell repertoires in COVID-19. Data came from immunoSEQ multiplex PCR; TCRdb stores just in-frame clones and leaves some out. This table has fewer than 200,000 clones, 80% to 90% appearing once. The specimen was peripheral blood. The receptors were sampled from a woman in her seventies with COVID-19, enrolled during active disease.

The chain is built from TRBV2 and TRBJ1-5; no clear D gene. Trimming stripped 7 bases from V and 0 bases from J, with 10 bases between. Germline V gene lookup returns CDR1 SNHLY and CDR2 FYNNEI. The CDR3 is 14 amino acids. The CDR3 loop reads CASMGQSSNQPQHF. DNA for the CDR3: TGTGCCAGCATGGGCCAGTCTAGCAATCAGCCCCAGCATTTT.

The rearrangement links TRBV4-2 to TRBJ2-5; TRBD2 aligns across 9 bases. Germline CDR1 LGHNA, CDR2 YNFKEQ. CDR3 size: 17 residues. Trimming removed 1 base from V and 3 bases from J; junction bases left unmatched: 9. CDR3 DNA sequence: TGTGCCAGCAGCCAAGTAGCCCCCGCTAGCGGGAAAGAGACCCAGTACTTC. Amino acid sequence: CASSQVAPASGKETQYF.

The V and J genes are TRBV4-1 and TRBJ1-1; 7 nucleotides match TRBD1. Per the germline V gene, CDR1 is MGHRA and CDR2 is YSYEKL. Trimming took 4 bases from V and 6 from J; bases not matched to a gene: 2. This CDR3 comprises 12 residues. The CDR3, as DNA: TGCGCCAGCAGCCCAGGGACAGCTGAAGCTTTCTTT. Its protein product is CASSPGTAEAFF.